The clone carrying this T cell receptor (beta chain) was detected a few times. Trimming cost V 3 bases and J 2 bases; bases outside gene matches: 5. This CDR3 has 15 amino acids. The germline CDR1 and CDR2 sequences are SGHRS and YFSETQ. Each sample provided at least 5 micrograms of extracted total RNA. With a J-beta primer mix and a sample-barcoded 5' primer, a second PCR ran about 7 to 11 cycles. TCRdb ran MiXCR on the 5' RACE reads and lists one entry per CDR3 protein. The sample yields some 920,000 distinct CDR3 sequences, roughly 51% seen once. The entry originates in a study of blood T cells in healthy people across ages.

The V gene is TRBV5-1, the J gene TRBJ1-5; 7 positions agree with TRBD1. The sequenced sample was blood. This receptor was identified in a woman aged 60 to 75 in good health. Written as DNA, the CDR3 is TGCGCCAGCAGCTATGAGGGGGCGCGCAATCAGCCCCAGCATTTT. Its protein product is CASSYEGARNQPQHF.